This T cell receptor (beta chain) was sequenced for a study of control samples from healthy donors and cancer patients. This CDR3 is built from 14 residues. In germline, CDR1 is SGHTA, CDR2 FQGNSA. Assay: immunoSEQ multiplex PCR; the TCRdb copy retains only in-frame clones and omits some. The table has more than 140,000 clones, 90% to 95% seen once. About this clone itself: A junction end diverges from the germline sequence, so it may reflect a read error. The sample contains more than one DNA sequence encoding this CDR3.

The source of this sequence is a man in his forties in good health. The V call is TRBV7-2, the J call TRBJ1-4; maybe TRBD1 (6 bases). The sequenced material came from blood. The CDR3 DNA is TGTGCCAGTAGCTTAACCAGGGGTAGCGAAAAACTGTTTTTT. It is translated as CASSLTRGSEKLFF.